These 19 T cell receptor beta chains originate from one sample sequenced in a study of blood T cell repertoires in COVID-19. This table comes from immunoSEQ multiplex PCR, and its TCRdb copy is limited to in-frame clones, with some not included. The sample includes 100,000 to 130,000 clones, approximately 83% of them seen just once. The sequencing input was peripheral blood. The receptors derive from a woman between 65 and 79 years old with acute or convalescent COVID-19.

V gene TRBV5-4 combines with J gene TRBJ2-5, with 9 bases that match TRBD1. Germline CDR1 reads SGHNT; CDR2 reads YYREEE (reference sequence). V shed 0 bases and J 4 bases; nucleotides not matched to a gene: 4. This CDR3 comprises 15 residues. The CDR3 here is CASSLALGQGETQYF. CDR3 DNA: TGTGCCAGCAGCTTGGCCCTGGGACAGGGAGAGACCCAGTACTTC.

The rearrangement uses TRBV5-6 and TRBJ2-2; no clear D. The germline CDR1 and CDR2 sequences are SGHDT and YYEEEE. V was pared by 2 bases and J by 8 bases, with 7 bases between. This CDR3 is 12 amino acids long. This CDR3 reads CASSFRFGELFF. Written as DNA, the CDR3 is TGTGCCAGCAGCTTCCGGTTTGGGGAGCTGTTTTTT.

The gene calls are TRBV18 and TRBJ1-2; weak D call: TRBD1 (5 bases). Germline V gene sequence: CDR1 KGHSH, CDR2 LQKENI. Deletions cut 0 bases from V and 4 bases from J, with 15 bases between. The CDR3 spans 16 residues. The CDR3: CASSPPEGSDFYGYTF. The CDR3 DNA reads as TGTGCCAGCTCACCACCGGAGGGGTCCGACTTCTATGGCTACACCTTC.

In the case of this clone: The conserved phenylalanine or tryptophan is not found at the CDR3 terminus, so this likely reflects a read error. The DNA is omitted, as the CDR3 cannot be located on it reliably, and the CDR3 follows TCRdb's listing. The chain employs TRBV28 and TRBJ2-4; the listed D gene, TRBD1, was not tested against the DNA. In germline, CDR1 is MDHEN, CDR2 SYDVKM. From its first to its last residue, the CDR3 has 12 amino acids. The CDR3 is CASSPPGQGPPL.

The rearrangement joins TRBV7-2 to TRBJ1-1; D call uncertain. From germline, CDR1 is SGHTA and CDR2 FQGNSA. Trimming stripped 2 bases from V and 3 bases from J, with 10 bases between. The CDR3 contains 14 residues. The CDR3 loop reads CASSLRGGDTEAFF. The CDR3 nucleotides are TGTGCCAGCAGCTTACGGGGTGGGGACACTGAAGCTTTCTTT.

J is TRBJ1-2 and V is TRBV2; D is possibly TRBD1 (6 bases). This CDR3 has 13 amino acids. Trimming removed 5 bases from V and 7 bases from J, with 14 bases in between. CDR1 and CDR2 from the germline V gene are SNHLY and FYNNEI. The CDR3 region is CASSPDSLGGYTF. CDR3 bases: TGTGCCAGCAGTCCGGACAGTCTAGGTGGCTACACCTTC.

CDR3 sequence reads: CASTARDRDYEQYF. CDR3 DNA: TGTGCCAGCACCGCCCGGGACAGGGACTACGAGCAGTACTTC. The gene calls are TRBV6-6 and TRBJ2-7, with TRBD1 matching 9 bases. J gave up 3 bases and V 7 bases, and 7 bases lay outside the gene matches. The CDR3 length is 14 residues. Germline V gene data show CDR1 as MNHNY and CDR2 as SVGAGI (reference sequence).

CDR3 nucleotide sequence: TGTGCCAGCAGACTTCACCGGGACAGGGCTGCAGATACGCAGTATTTT. Translation gives CASRLHRDRAADTQYF. The V and J genes are TRBV28 and TRBJ2-3; 9 bases line up with TRBD1. V shed 6 bases and J 4 bases; nucleotides not matched to a gene: 11. Germline V gene data show CDR1 as MDHEN and CDR2 as SYDVKM. CDR3 size: 16 residues.

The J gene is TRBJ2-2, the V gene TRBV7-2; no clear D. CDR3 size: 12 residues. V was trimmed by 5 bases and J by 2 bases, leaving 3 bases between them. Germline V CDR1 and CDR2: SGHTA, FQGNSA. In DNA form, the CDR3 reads TGTGCCAGCAGCCTCAACACCGGGGAGCTGTTTTTT. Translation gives CASSLNTGELFF. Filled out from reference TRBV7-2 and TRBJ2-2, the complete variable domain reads GAGVSQSPSNKVTEKGKDVELRCDPISGHTALYWYRQSLGQGLEFLIYFQGNSAPDKSGLPSDRFSAERTGGSVSTLTIQRTQQEDSAVYLCASSLNTGELFFGEGSRLTVL.

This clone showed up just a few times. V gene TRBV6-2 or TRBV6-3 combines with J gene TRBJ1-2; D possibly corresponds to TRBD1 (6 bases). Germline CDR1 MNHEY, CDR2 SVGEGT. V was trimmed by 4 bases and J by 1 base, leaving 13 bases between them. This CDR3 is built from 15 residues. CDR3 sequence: CASSWARGGNYGYTF. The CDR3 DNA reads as TGTGCCAGCAGTTGGGCGAGGGGGGGTAACTATGGCTACACCTTC.

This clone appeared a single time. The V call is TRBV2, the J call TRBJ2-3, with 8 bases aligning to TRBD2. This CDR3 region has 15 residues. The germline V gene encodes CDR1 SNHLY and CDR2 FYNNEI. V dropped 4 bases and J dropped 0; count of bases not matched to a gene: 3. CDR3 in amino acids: CASSASSGSTDTQYF. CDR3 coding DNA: TGTGCCAGCAGTGCTTCTAGCGGGAGCACAGATACGCAGTATTTT.

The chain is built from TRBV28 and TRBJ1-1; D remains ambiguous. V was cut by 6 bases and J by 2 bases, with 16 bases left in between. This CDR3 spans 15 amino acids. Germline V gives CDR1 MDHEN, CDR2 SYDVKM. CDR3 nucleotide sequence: TGTGCCAGCAGGAAACCGGACGGGGTAAACACTGAAGCTTTCTTT. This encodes CASRKPDGVNTEAFF. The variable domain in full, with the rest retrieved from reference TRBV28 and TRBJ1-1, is DVKVTQSSRYLVKRTGEKVFLECVQDMDHENMFWYRQDPGLGLRLIYFSYDVKMKEKGDIPEGYSVSREKKERFSLILESASTNQTSMYLCASRKPDGVNTEAFFGQGTRLTVV.

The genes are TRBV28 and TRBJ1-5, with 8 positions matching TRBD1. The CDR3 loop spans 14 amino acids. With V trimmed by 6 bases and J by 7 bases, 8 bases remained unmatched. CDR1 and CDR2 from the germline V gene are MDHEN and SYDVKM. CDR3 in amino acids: CASSRTGTEQPQHF. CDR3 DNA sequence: TGTGCCAGCAGCCGGACAGGGACCGAACAGCCCCAGCATTTT.

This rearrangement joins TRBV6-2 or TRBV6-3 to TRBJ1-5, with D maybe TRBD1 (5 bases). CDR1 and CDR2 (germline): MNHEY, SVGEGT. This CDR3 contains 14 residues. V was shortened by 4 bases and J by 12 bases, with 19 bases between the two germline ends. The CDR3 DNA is TGTGCCAGCAGTTCCACAGGATCCGCAGTTCTCCAGCATTTT. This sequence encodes CASSSTGSAVLQHF.

CDR3 protein: CASSAGTGGGQPQHF. CDR3 DNA: TGTGCCAGCAGTGCCGGGACAGGGGGCGGTCAGCCCCAGCATTTT. J is TRBJ1-5 and V is TRBV25-1; 12 nucleotides match TRBD1. Losses at the gene ends were 4 bases for V and 6 bases for J; bases not matched to a gene: 4. This CDR3 has 15 amino acids. CDR1 is MGHDK and CDR2 is SYGVNS in the germline V gene.

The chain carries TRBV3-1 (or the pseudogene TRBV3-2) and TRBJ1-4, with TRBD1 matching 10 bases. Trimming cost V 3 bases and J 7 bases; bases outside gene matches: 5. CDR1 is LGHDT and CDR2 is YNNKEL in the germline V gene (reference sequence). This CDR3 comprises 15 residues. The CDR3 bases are TGTGCCAGCAGCCAGCTAGGGACAGGGGTTGAAAAACTGTTTTTT. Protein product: CASSQLGTGVEKLFF.

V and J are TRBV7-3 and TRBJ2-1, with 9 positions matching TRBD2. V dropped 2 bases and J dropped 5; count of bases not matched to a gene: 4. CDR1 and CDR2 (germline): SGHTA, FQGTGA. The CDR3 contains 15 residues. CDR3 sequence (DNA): TGTGCCAGCAGCTTAGTACTAGCGGGCCACAATGAGCAGTTCTTC. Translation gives CASSLVLAGHNEQFF.

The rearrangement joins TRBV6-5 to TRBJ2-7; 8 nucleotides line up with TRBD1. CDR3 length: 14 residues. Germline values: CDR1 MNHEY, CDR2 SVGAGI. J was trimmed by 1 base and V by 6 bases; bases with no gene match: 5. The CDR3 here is CASRYRGTSYEQYF. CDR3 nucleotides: TGTGCCAGCAGGTACAGGGGGACATCCTACGAGCAGTACTTC.

DNA for the CDR3: TGCGCCAGCAGCCAAGGGCCAGGGGGTCTCGCCGGGGAGCTGTTTTTT. It is translated as CASSQGPGGLAGELFF. The chain joins TRBV4-1 to TRBJ2-2; 7 nucleotides match TRBD1. CDR1 is MGHRA, CDR2 YSYEKL, per germline. V shed 1 base and J 6 bases; nucleotides not matched to a gene: 8. This CDR3 comprises 16 residues.